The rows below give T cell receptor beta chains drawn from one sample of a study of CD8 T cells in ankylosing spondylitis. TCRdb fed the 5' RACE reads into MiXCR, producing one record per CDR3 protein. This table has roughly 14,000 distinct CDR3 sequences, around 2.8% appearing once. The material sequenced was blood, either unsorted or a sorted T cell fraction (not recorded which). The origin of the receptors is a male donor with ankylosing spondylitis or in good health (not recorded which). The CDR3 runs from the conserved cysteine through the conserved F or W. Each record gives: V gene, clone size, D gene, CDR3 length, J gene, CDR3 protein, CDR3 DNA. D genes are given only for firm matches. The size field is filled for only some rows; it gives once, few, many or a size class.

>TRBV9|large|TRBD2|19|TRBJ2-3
CASSARVAGGGGRTDTQYF
TGTGCCAGCAGCGCTAGAGTAGCGGGGGGAGGGGGGCGCACAGATACGCAGTATTTT
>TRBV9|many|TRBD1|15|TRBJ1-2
CASSPTFDRAHGYTF
TGTGCCAGCAGCCCCACCTTTGACAGGGCCCATGGCTACACCTTC
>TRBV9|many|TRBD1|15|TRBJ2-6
CASRTGSSGANVLTF
TGTGCCAGTAGGACAGGGAGCTCTGGGGCCAACGTCCTGACTTTC
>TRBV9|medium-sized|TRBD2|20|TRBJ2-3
CASSVAPFSGTSRATDTQYF
TGTGCCAGCAGCGTAGCTCCGTTCTCCGGGACTAGCAGGGCCACAGATACGCAGTATTTT
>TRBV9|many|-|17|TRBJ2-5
CASSVAGEVKGQETQYF
TGTGCCAGCAGCGTAGCGGGGGAGGTAAAAGGGCAAGAGACCCAGTACTTC
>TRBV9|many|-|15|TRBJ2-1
CASSVGPGLYNEQFF
TGTGCCAGCAGCGTAGGTCCAGGTCTATACAATGAGCAGTTCTTC
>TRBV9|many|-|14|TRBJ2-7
CASSVVFGAGEQYF
TGTGCCAGCAGCGTAGTTTTCGGGGCTGGCGAGCAGTACTTC
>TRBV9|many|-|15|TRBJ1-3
CASSQDSFSGNTIYF
TGTGCCAGCAGCCAGGACAGTTTCTCTGGAAACACCATATATTTT
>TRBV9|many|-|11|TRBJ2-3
CASSPADTQYF
TGTGCCAGCAGCCCAGCAGATACGCAGTATTTT
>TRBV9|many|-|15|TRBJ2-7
CASSPNGVTTYEQYF
TGTGCCAGCAGCCCCAATGGGGTGACTACCTACGAGCAGTACTTC
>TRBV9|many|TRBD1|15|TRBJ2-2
CASSALGQTTGELFF
TGTGCCAGCAGCGCTCTGGGACAGACCACCGGGGAGCTGTTTTTT
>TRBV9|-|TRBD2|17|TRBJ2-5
CASSARLAGGPGETQYF
TGTGCCAGCAGCGCCAGACTAGCGGGAGGGCCTGGAGAGACCCAGTACTTC
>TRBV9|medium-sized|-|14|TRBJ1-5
CASGGAGVNQPQHF
TGTGCCAGCGGGGGGGCAGGGGTCAATCAGCCCCAGCATTTT
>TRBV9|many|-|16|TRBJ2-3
CASSVYGGGGADTQYF
TGTGCCAGCAGCGTATACGGCGGGGGCGGGGCAGATACGCAGTATTTT
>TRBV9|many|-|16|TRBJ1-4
CASSVGNRVPNEKLFF
TGTGCCAGCAGCGTAGGAAACAGGGTGCCTAATGAAAAACTGTTTTTT
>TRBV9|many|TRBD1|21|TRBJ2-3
CASSVSMIGTGAPPSTDTQYF
TGTGCCAGCAGCGTATCAATGATAGGGACAGGGGCACCACCTAGCACAGATACGCAGTATTTT
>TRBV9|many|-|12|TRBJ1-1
CASGSQNTEAFF
TGTGCCAGCGGTTCACAGAACACTGAAGCTTTCTTT
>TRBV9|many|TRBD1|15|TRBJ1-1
CASSEGQGANTEAFF
TGTGCCAGCAGCGAGGGACAGGGAGCAAACACTGAAGCTTTCTTT
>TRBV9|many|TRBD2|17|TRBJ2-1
CASSVAMGVAGDNEQFF
TGTGCCAGCAGCGTAGCAATGGGGGTAGCGGGAGACAATGAGCAGTTCTTC
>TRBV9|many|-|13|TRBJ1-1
CASSPTGNTEAFF
TGTGCCAGCAGCCCCACAGGGAACACTGAAGCTTTCTTT
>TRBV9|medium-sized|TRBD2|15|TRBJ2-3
CASSVVTGGVDTQYF
TGTGCCAGCAGCGTAGTAACGGGAGGTGTGGATACGCAGTATTTT
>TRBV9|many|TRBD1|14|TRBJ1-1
CASSVERTGSTAFF
TGTGCCAGCAGCGTAGAAAGGACAGGGAGCACAGCTTTCTTT
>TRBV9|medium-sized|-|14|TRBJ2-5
CASSVGLGQETQYF
TGTGCCAGCAGCGTAGGACTGGGACAAGAGACCCAGTACTTC
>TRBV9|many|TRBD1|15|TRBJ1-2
CASSVVQGANYGYTF
TGTGCCAGCAGCGTAGTACAGGGGGCGAACTATGGCTACACCTTC
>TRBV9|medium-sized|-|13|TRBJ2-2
CASNVFGGEELFF
TGTGCCAGCAACGTATTTGGGGGCGAGGAGCTGTTTTTT
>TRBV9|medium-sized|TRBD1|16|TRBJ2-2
CASSSRQGDNTGELFF
TGTGCCAGCAGCTCCAGACAGGGGGACAACACCGGGGAGCTGTTTTTT
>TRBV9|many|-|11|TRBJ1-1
CASTLNTEAFF
TGTGCCAGCACCCTGAACACTGAAGCTTTCTTT
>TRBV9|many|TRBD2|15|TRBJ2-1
CASSQRIGTSDEQFF
TGTGCCAGCAGCCAACGGATAGGGACTAGCGATGAGCAGTTCTTC
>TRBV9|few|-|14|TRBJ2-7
CASSVGSDSYEQYF
TGTGCCAGCAGCGTAGGTTCGGACTCCTACGAGCAGTACTTC
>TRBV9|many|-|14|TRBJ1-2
CASSVGTGPDGYTF
TGTGCCAGCAGCGTAGGCACTGGACCCGATGGCTACACCTTC
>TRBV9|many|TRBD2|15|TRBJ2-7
CASSVMASGSDEQYF
TGTGCCAGCAGCGTCATGGCTAGCGGGAGTGACGAGCAGTACTTC
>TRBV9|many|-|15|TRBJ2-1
CASSVVSGSYNEQFF
TGTGCCAGCAGCGTAGTGTCGGGCTCCTACAATGAGCAGTTCTTC
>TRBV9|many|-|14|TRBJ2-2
CASSVDSGTGELFF
TGTGCCAGCAGCGTAGACTCAGGGACCGGGGAGCTGTTTTTT
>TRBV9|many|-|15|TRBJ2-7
CASSVGWGTGYEQYF
TGTGCCAGCAGCGTAGGTTGGGGGACTGGCTACGAGCAGTACTTC
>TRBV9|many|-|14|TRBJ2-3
CASSVGVITDTQYF
TGTGCCAGCAGCGTAGGGGTCATCACAGATACGCAGTATTTT